This T cell receptor (beta chain) was identified during a study of Graves' ophthalmopathy and Graves' hyperthyroidism (dated by TCRdb to between 2017 and 2018). Study-level background: Hyperthyroidism was defined as stable when no progression to ophthalmopathy occurred within 18 months of follow-up. The study used signatures of the TCR beta repertoire to tell Graves' ophthalmopathy apart from Graves' hyperthyroidism and to predict which patients would progress to ophthalmopathy. An independent validation cohort comprised 18 hyperthyroidism patients and roughly 15 patients who later progressed from hyperthyroidism to ophthalmopathy. To explore V-J signatures that separate ophthalmopathy from hyperthyroidism, a discovery set of about a hundred patients was enrolled, consisting of more than 40 with ophthalmopathy and roughly 60 with stable hyperthyroidism. In six hyperthyroidism patients, T-cell repertoires of thyroid tissue and blood were compared. After sampling, hyperthyroidism patients received methimazole starting at 30 mg daily, and ophthalmopathy patients received high-dose intravenous methylprednisolone. In total, 135 blood samples were TCR-sequenced: approximately 40 ophthalmopathy, 80 or so hyperthyroidism and some 17 hyperthyroidism-to-ophthalmopathy patients. What the research found in general, with its limitations: No statistical method was used to predetermine the sample size, and group allocation was not hidden from the investigators. In validation, the model predicted ophthalmopathy progression with 55% to 71% sensitivity and approximately 75% specificity; roughly eleven predicted patients were CT-confirmed with GO in a median of around 6.5 months. Among expanded thyroid clonotypes with frequency above 0.001, most also showed up in blood, which suggests that blood repertoires may reflect the thyroid immune response. The 13-signature model separated ophthalmopathy from stable hyperthyroidism with over 85% sensitivity and approximately 81% specificity in cross-validation, and 80%/75% in the test set.

For repertoire sequencing, TCR beta CDR3 regions were amplified from RNA transcripts. HTBI primers and the Qiagen OneStep RT-PCR kit were used in a first-round RT-PCR, which was followed by a second-round multiplex PCR, size selection and purification. The libraries underwent paired-end sequencing with 100 bp reads on an Illumina HiSeq2000. As for how the authors treated the data: SOAPnuke was used to process the reads, removing any read that contained adapters or uncalled bases, had a mean Phred below 15, or lacked an exact match to the constant primer or identifier. COPE v1.2.5 was used to merge the high-quality paired reads. Each unique nucleotide sequence was treated as a clonotype, and MiTCR v1.1 was used to align the clonotypes to the IMGT TRB V, D and J references. The analysis was limited to V-J combinations with a frequency above 0.0001, which together covered roughly 99% of the repertoires. For each V-J combination, a TCR clonal expansion and chaos score was defined as F50 clonal expansion divided by the chaos observed in the TCRdist matrix. Welch's t-statistics and random forest were used to reduce the features to about a dozen V-J combinations, which were then used as input to a naive Bayes classifier. The similarity between thyroid and blood repertoires was quantified using the Morisita-Horn index. TCRdb reprocessing: public reads trimmed at Q25 with fastp, clones called with MiXCR, in-frame beta chains kept. Rows with one shared CDR3 protein collapse into an entry with the most common genes and DNA. The V and J calls were determined by TCRdb, not by the authors. Across this sample there are approximately 1.2 million distinct CDR3 sequences, with roughly two fifths seen only once. 11% of the sample goes to the ten largest clones.

Hyperthyroidism patients were newly diagnosed, were aged 18 to 65 years, and had a disease duration under 2 months. Patients were excluded if they had other autoimmune diseases, uncontrolled infections, pregnancy or lactation. Clinical symptoms, serum thyroxine, TRAb, thyroid ultrasound and orbital computed tomography formed the basis of the diagnosis. Total RNA was extracted using Trizol reagent, and RNA quality was checked on an Agilent 2100 Bioanalyzer. Remarks on this clonotype: No antigen is known for it. Base qualities are not at hand, and no much larger clone is one base apart.

Trimming leaves V shorter by 11 bases and J shorter by 1 base, with the junction holding 12 bases beyond the gene matches. CDR3 length: 15 amino acids, cysteine to phenylalanine. Of all the DNA, just the CDR3 is kept, 45 bases in frame from base 1. CDR1 and CDR2 were assigned from the germline V gene as KGHDR and SFDVKD. The sequenced sample was peripheral blood or thyroid tissue (not recorded which). The origin of this receptor is an adult man with Graves' hyperthyroidism. In this chain, TRBV24-1 is recombined with TRBJ2-7, with TRBD2 matching 8 junction bases. The CDR3 amino acid sequence is: CASAFWAGGSYEQYF. The DNA sequence reads TGTGCCAGCGCCTTCTGGGCGGGAGGTTCCTACGAGCAGTACTTC.